The source of this TCR beta chain is a study of T cell responses to AZD1222 COVID-19 vaccine. The study's findings and limits: Per reports, nearly half of all spike-specific TCRs target regions that are unmutated in variants. Most donors were white British and more were female, and clonal diversity was possibly underestimated. Among vaccine-associated CD4 TCRs, coverage spanned spike, with dominance at 160-218 and 743-854. At baseline, just a handful of AZD1222 recipients tested seropositive.

To note about this clone: Antigen: not known.

Profiling relied on immunoSEQ multiplex PCR, and the TCRdb table lists in-frame clones only, not all of them. This table holds more than 150,000 clones, around 92% found once. This sequence was found in an adult in good health. Sequenced material: peripheral blood, taken on day 0 of AZD1222 vaccination.

CDR3 nucleotide sequence: TGTGCCAGCAGTCCGGACAGCTTCTATGGCTACACCTTC. It is translated as CASSPDSFYGYTF. The V call is TRBV7-9, the J call TRBJ1-2; tentative D call: TRBD1 (6 bases). The CDR3 has 13 residues. The V end was cut by 6 bases, the J end by 4 bases, with 12 bases between. From germline, CDR1 is SEHNR and CDR2 FQNEAQ (reference sequence).